The 26 T cell receptor beta chains below were found in one sample sequenced in a study of T cell changes during pregnancy in multiple sclerosis. Clones were sequenced by immunoSEQ multiplex PCR, and TCRdb holds only the in-frame ones, with some missing. Among some 60,000 clones listed, around 93% were seen once. The sample here was peripheral blood, taken in the second trimester of pregnancy. The receptors were gathered from a female donor in good health, enrolled as a control in a pregnancy study.

The chain carries TRBV30 and TRBJ1-1; D not certain. The V gene lost 4 bases and the J gene lost 0 bases, with 12 bases spanning the gap. CDR1 and CDR2 from the germline V gene are GTSNPN and SVGIG (reference sequence). The CDR3 consists of 14 residues. The CDR3 region is CAWTQTLMNTEAFF. The DNA of the CDR3 is TGTGCCTGGACCCAGACACTTATGAACACTGAAGCTTTCTTT.

This chain connects TRBV7-8 to TRBJ2-1, with 10 bases aligning to TRBD2. The germline CDR1 and CDR2 sequences are SGHVS and FQNEAQ. Trimming cost V 5 bases and J 6 bases; bases outside gene matches: 10. This CDR3 comprises 16 residues. The CDR3 reads CASSKYRTSGPNEQFF. In DNA, the CDR3 is TGTGCCAGCAGCAAATACCGGACTAGCGGACCCAATGAGCAGTTCTTC.

The chain employs TRBV4-2 and TRBJ2-7; perhaps TRBD2 as D (6 bases). The CDR3 is 17 residues long. V lost 1 base and J 0 bases, leaving 16 bases between the germline ends. Germline values: CDR1 LGHNA, CDR2 YNFKEQ. CDR3 in amino acids: CASSQALAESFSYEQYF. The CDR3 nucleotides are TGTGCCAGCAGCCAAGCGTTAGCGGAAAGCTTCTCCTACGAGCAGTACTTC.

This clone was seen once. The rearrangement uses TRBV7-3 and TRBJ2-3; D possibly corresponds to TRBD2 (6 bases). Deletions cut 3 bases from V and 1 base from J, with 8 bases between. The CDR3 length is 14 residues. CDR1 and CDR2 (germline): SGHTA, FQGTGA. Written as DNA, the CDR3 is TGTGCCAGCAGCTTCGGCGGGGGCACAGATACGCAGTATTTT. Its protein product is CASSFGGGTDTQYF.

The J gene is TRBJ2-5, the V gene TRBV6-1; 12 bases map to TRBD2. CDR1 is MNHNS and CDR2 is SASEGT in the germline V gene. After removal of 4 bases from V and 2 bases from J, the junction contained 8 bases not matched to a gene. The CDR3 has 17 amino acids. This chain's CDR3 is CASSVVRLAGGQETQYF. The CDR3 DNA reads TGTGCCAGCAGTGTAGTCAGGCTAGCGGGGGGGCAAGAGACCCAGTACTTC.

The rearrangement uses TRBV7-2 and TRBJ2-3, with 7 nucleotides matching TRBD1. Germline CDR1 and CDR2: SGHTA and FQGNSA. Germline trimming cut 1 base from V and 2 bases from J; bases unmatched to any gene: 9. The CDR3 runs to 17 residues. CDR3 in amino acids: CASSLEWAGGSTDTQYF. As DNA, the CDR3 is TGTGCCAGCAGCTTAGAGTGGGCAGGGGGTTCCACAGATACGCAGTATTTT.

The chain joins TRBV29-1 to TRBJ1-5, with D possibly TRBD1 on 6 matching bases. The germline V gene encodes CDR1 SQVTM and CDR2 ANQGSEA. The CDR3 has 16 residues. V was pared by 5 bases and J by 6 bases, with 23 bases between. CDR3 coding DNA: TGCAGCGTTCTTGCTACAGGGAGTCAGACAGGTCAGCCCCAGCATTTT. This translates into CSVLATGSQTGQPQHF.

J is TRBJ2-5 and V is TRBV6-5; the match to TRBD1 covers 8 bases. With the DNA end fitting TRBJ2-7 better, the J assignment may be wrong. The CDR3 covers 13 residues. Germline V gene data show CDR1 as MNHEY and CDR2 as SVGAGI. CDR3 region: CASSRGTGYEQYF. In DNA form, the CDR3 reads TGTGCCAGCAGCCGCGGGACAGGCTACGAGCAGTACTTC.

The chain uses TRBV7-2 and TRBJ2-7; 8 positions match TRBD2. V was pared by 5 bases and J by 5 bases, with 11 bases of the junction left unmatched. Per the germline V gene, CDR1 is SGHTA and CDR2 is FQGNSA. The CDR3 has 15 amino acids. This CDR3 is CASSPGRVPGDEQYF. Here the CDR3 DNA reads TGTGCCAGCAGCCCCGGGAGGGTCCCAGGCGACGAGCAGTACTTC.

V gene TRBV5-1 combines with J gene TRBJ2-7, with TRBD1 as a possible D gene (5 bases). This CDR3 comprises 13 residues. Germline assignment: CDR1 SGHRS and CDR2 YFSETQ. V was cut by 2 bases and J by 4 bases, with 10 bases left in between. The CDR3 DNA is TGCGCCAGCAGCTTAGGGCGACAGTACGAGCAGTACTTC. Its protein product is CASSLGRQYEQYF.

The chain is built from TRBV18 and TRBJ1-1, with TRBD1 matching over 8 bases. Looked up from germline, CDR1 is KGHSH and CDR2 is LQKENI. This CDR3 spans 16 amino acids. The J segment lost 1 base and the V segment lost 4 bases, leaving 8 bases of the junction unmatched. CDR3: CASSRRQGAPNTEAFF. The CDR3 nucleotides are TGTGCCAGCTCACGGCGGCAGGGGGCCCCGAACACTGAAGCTTTCTTT.

This chain uses TRBV6-5 with TRBJ1-4; D ambiguous. This CDR3 spans 15 amino acids. Germline CDR1 MNHEY, CDR2 SVGAGI. The V and J ends lost 0 bases and 5 bases respectively, with 10 bases between them. The CDR3 is CASSYSWTGNEKLFF. CDR3 nucleotide sequence: TGTGCCAGCAGTTACTCATGGACGGGGAATGAAAAACTGTTTTTT.

The V gene is TRBV6-5, the J gene TRBJ2-7; D might be TRBD1 (6 bases). This CDR3 has 13 residues. V shed 7 bases and J shed 4 bases, with 14 bases lying between them. Germline CDR1 MNHEY, CDR2 SVGAGI. CDR3 DNA: TGTGCCAGCACCGAACAGGGCAGGTACGAGCAGTACTTC. This gives the protein CASTEQGRYEQYF.

This chain links TRBV7-8 with TRBJ2-4; 7 positions match TRBD2. The CDR3 spans 13 residues. After removal of 5 bases from V and 6 bases from J, the junction contained 4 bases not matched to a gene. CDR1 SGHVS and CDR2 FQNEAQ come from the germline V gene. The CDR3, as DNA: TGTGCCAGCAGCACTACGGGGGGAAACATTCAGTACTTC. Amino acid sequence: CASSTTGGNIQYF.

The rearrangement links TRBV6-6 to TRBJ2-7; D uncertain. The CDR3 loop spans 14 amino acids. V was clipped by 5 bases and J by 0 bases, with 11 bases between them. CDR1 is MNHNY, CDR2 SVGAGI, per germline (reference sequence). The DNA of the CDR3 is TGTGCCAGCAGTGCCGGGTGGAGCTCCTACGAGCAGTACTTC. Translating it yields CASSAGWSSYEQYF.

V usage is TRBV28 and J usage is TRBJ2-7, with D unclear. Germline assignment: CDR1 MDHEN and CDR2 SYDVKM. V dropped 4 bases and J dropped 2 bases, with 9 bases sitting between them. The length of the CDR3 is 13 residues. The CDR3 region is CASSWPPAYEQYF. DNA of the CDR3: TGTGCCAGCAGTTGGCCTCCCGCCTACGAGCAGTACTTC.

This chain uses TRBV9 with TRBJ2-3; 12 bases agree with TRBD1. The germline V gene encodes CDR1 SGDLS and CDR2 YYNGEE. The junction had 6 bases not matched to a gene; V was cut back by 5 bases and J by 5 bases. The CDR3 runs to 15 residues. The CDR3 sequence is CASSGGTGGIDTQYF. CDR3 DNA sequence: TGTGCCAGCAGTGGGGGGACAGGGGGCATAGATACGCAGTATTTT.

This rearrangement joins TRBV6-5 to TRBJ2-1; 8 bases align to TRBD2. With V trimmed by 6 bases and J by 4 bases, 8 bases remained unmatched. The CDR3 extends over 15 amino acids. Germline CDR1 is MNHEY and CDR2 is SVGAGI. The CDR3: CASRRVTSEYNEQFF. The CDR3 bases are TGTGCCAGCAGGCGCGTGACTAGCGAGTACAATGAGCAGTTCTTC.

This rearrangement joins TRBV2 to TRBJ1-2, with D perhaps TRBD1 (5 bases). Trimming stripped 2 bases from V and 7 bases from J, with 17 bases between. In germline, CDR1 is SNHLY, CDR2 FYNNEI. The CDR3 contains 15 residues. CDR3 nucleotides: TGTGCCAGCAGTGAATTGGCAGGGAAAGTCAGTGGCTACACCTTC. Amino acids: CASSELAGKVSGYTF.

There are a few counts of this clone. This chain joins TRBV7-9 and TRBJ2-7, with 7 bases aligning to TRBD2. V lost 2 bases and J lost 2; bases outside the gene matches: 6. Germline V gene data show CDR1 as SEHNR and CDR2 as FQNEAQ (reference sequence). The CDR3 has 15 residues. The CDR3 reads CASSLSSGAAYEQYF. DNA of the CDR3: TGTGCCAGCAGCTTATCCAGCGGGGCAGCCTACGAGCAGTACTTC. The whole variable domain, remainder taken from reference TRBV7-9 and TRBJ2-7, is DTGVSQNPRHKITKRGQNVTFRCDPISEHNRLYWYRQTLGQGPEFLTYFQNEAQLEKSRLLSDRFSAERPKGSFSTLEIQRTEQGDSAMYLCASSLSSGAAYEQYFGPGTRLTVT.

The gene calls are TRBV27 and TRBJ1-1; D is ambiguous. Germline lookup yields CDR1 MNHEY and CDR2 SMNVEV (reference sequence). Between the trimmed V and J ends, which lost 6 bases and 6 bases, there was a span of 17 bases. The CDR3 loop spans 14 amino acids. The DNA of the CDR3 is TGTGCCAGCAGACCCGCCTTGCGAGGGTCTGAAGCTTTCTTT. Residues: CASRPALRGSEAFF.

The chain employs TRBV5-4 and TRBJ2-3; 8 bases align to TRBD2. The CDR3 runs 15 residues. Losses at the gene ends were 5 bases for V and 1 base for J; bases not matched to a gene: 6. Germline V gene data show CDR1 as SGHNT and CDR2 as YYREEE (reference sequence). In DNA form, the CDR3 reads TGTGCCAGCAGTAGCGGGGTGGGGGGCACAGATACGCAGTATTTT. Translated: CASSSGVGGTDTQYF.

This chain joins TRBV18 and TRBJ2-7; 7 bases agree with TRBD2. Trimming took 3 bases from V and 6 from J; bases not matched to a gene: 11. The germline V gene encodes CDR1 KGHSH and CDR2 LQKENI. This CDR3 is 15 amino acids long. The CDR3 region has the DNA TGTGCCAGCTCACCGAACCAGGGAGGGACCGCCGAGCAGTACTTC. Its protein product is CASSPNQGGTAEQYF.

The V and J genes are TRBV4-2 and TRBJ2-3; 7 nucleotides line up with TRBD2. The V and J ends lost 1 base and 6 bases, in that order; junction bases with no gene match: 10. In germline, CDR1 is LGHNA, CDR2 YNFKEQ. CDR3 length: 16 amino acids. CDR3 DNA sequence: TGTGCCAGCAGCCAAGGGAGCGGGGAAACCTTGGATACGCAGTATTTT. As protein: CASSQGSGETLDTQYF.

In DNA, the CDR3 is TGCGCCAGCAGCCAAGAACACGGGACAGGCTTGAATGAGCAGTTCTTC. Translating it yields CASSQEHGTGLNEQFF. The rearrangement links TRBV4-3 to TRBJ2-1; 8 nucleotides line up with TRBD1. The CDR3 runs 16 residues. Germline V gene data show CDR1 as LGHNA and CDR2 as YSLEER. The trim removed 0 bases at V and 7 bases at J, leaving 8 bases unmatched.

The chain carries TRBV28 and TRBJ1-4, with D unresolved. The CDR3 is 16 amino acids. Germline V gene data show CDR1 as MDHEN and CDR2 as SYDVKM. V was trimmed by 4 bases and J by 1 base, leaving 13 bases between them. DNA of the CDR3: TGTGCCAGCAGTTCCCCCGGCAGCGGAACTAATGAAAAACTGTTTTTT. Its translation is CASSSPGSGTNEKLFF.